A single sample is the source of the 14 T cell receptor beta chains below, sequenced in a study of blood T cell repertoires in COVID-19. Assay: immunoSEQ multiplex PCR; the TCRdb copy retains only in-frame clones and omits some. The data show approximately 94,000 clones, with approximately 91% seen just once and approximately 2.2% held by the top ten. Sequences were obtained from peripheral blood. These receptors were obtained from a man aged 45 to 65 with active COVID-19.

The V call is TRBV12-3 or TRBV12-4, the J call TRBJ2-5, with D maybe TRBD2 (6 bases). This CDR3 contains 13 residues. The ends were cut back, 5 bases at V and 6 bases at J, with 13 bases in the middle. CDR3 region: CASSPGTPKTQYF. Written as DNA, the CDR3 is TGTGCCAGCAGTCCCGGGACTCCCAAGACCCAGTACTTC.

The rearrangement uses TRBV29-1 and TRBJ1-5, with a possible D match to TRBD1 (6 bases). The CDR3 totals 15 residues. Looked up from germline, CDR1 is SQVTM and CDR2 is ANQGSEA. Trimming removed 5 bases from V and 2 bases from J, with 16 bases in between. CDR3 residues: CSVLPPGEGNQPQHF. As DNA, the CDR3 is TGCAGCGTTCTTCCTCCAGGGGAAGGCAATCAGCCCCAGCATTTT.

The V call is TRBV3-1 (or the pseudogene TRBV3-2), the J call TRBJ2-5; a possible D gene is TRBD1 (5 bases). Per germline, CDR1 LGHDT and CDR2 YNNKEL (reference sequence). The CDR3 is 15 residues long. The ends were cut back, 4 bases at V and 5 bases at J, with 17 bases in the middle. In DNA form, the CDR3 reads TGTGCCAGCAGCCCCAGACAGCTATCGAAGGAGACCCAGTACTTC. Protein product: CASSPRQLSKETQYF.

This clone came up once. CDR3 DNA sequence: TGTGCCAGCAGCTTAAGACTCCGGGCCAACGTCCTGACTTTC. This sequence encodes CASSLRLRANVLTF. This chain connects TRBV5-6 to TRBJ2-6, with D hard to call. The CDR3 runs to 14 residues. With 2 bases removed from V and 5 bases from J, the gap between germline ends came to 8 bases. CDR1 is SGHDT and CDR2 is YYEEEE in the germline V gene.

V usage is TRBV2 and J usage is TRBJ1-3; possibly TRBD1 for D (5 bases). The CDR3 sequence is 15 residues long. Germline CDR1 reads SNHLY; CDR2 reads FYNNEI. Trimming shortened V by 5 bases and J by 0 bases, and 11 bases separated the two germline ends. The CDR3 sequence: CASSMGGVSGNTIYF. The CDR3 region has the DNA TGTGCCAGCAGTATGGGGGGGGTCTCTGGAAACACCATATATTTT. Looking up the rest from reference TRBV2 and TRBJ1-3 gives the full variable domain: EPEVTQTPSHQVTQMGQEVILRCVPISNHLYFYWYRQILGQKVEFLVSFYNNEISEKSEIFDDQFSVERPDGSNFTLKIRSTKLEDSAMYFCASSMGGVSGNTIYFGEGSWLTVV.

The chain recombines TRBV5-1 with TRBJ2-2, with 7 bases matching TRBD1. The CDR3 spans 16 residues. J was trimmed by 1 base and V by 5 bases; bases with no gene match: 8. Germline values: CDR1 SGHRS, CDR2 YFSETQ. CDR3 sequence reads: CASSRKQGRNTGELFF. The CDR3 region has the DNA TGCGCCAGCAGTCGAAAACAGGGGCGGAACACCGGGGAGCTGTTTTTT.

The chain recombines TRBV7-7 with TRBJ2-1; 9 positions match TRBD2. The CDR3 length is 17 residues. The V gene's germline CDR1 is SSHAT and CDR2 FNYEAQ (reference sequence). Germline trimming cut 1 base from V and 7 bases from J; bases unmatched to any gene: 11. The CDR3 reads CASSLGRASGIVNEQFF. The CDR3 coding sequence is TGTGCCAGCAGCTTAGGGCGGGCTAGCGGGATCGTGAATGAGCAGTTCTTC.

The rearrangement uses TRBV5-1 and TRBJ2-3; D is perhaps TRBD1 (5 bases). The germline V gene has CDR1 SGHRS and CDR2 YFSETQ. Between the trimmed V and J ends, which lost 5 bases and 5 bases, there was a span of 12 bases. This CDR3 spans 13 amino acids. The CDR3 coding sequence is TGCGCCAGCAGGGGCGACAGCCAAGATACGCAGTATTTT. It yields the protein CASRGDSQDTQYF.

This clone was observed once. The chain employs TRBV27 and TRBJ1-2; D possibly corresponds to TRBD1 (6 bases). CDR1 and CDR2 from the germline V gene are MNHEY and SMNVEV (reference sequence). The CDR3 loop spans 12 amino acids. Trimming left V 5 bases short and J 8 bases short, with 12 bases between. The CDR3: CASSPTGTGYTF. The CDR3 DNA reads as TGTGCCAGCAGTCCTACAGGGACAGGCTACACCTTC.

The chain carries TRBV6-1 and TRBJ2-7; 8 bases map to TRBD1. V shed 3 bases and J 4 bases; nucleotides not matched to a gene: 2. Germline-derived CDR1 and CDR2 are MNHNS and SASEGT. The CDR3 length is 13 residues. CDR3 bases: TGTGCCAGCAGTGACAGGGGGCCGTACGAGCAGTACTTC. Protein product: CASSDRGPYEQYF.

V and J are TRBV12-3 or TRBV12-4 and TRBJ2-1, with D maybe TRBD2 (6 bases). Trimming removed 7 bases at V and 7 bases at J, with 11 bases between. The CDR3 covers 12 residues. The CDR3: CASKGTPNEQFF. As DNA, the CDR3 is TGTGCCAGCAAGGGGACTCCAAATGAGCAGTTCTTC.

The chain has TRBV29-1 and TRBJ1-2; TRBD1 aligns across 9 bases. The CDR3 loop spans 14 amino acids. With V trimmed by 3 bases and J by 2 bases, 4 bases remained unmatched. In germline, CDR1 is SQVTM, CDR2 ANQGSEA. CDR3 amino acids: CSVDGQGTNYGYTF. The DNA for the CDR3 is TGCAGCGTTGATGGACAGGGGACAAACTATGGCTACACCTTC.

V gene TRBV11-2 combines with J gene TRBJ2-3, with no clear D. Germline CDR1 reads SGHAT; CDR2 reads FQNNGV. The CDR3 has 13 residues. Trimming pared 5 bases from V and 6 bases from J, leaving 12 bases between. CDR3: CASSGTSVDTQYF. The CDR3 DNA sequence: TGTGCCAGCAGCGGTACGTCGGTGGATACGCAGTATTTT.

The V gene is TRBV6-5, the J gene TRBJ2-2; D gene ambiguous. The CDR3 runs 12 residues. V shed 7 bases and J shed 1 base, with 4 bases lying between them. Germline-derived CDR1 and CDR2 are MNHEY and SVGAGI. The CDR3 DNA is TGTGCCAGCATCGGGAACACCGGGGAGCTGTTTTTT. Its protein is CASIGNTGELFF.